Included here is one T cell receptor (beta chain) sequence, with context. Per the authors' pipeline: For nucleated cells, counts were estimated from reference gene primer amplification. Profiled with immunoSEQ multiplex PCR; TCRdb holds only in-frame clones, not every one. V, J and clone size were drawn from that table, and D and trimming were deduced from the DNA. The data hold over 200,000 clones, with around 80% observed a single time. The sample is drawn from a study of blood T cell repertoires in COVID-19. The wider study: There were acute and convalescent COVID-19 samples, and they came from the United States, Italy and Spain.

The CDR3 is 13 amino acids. The V and J ends lost 6 bases and 7 bases, in that order; junction bases with no gene match: 8. Germline CDR1 and CDR2: MNHEY and SVGAGI. Sequenced: peripheral blood. This sequence joins TRBV6-5 and TRBJ1-2; 7 bases fit TRBD1. The sequence was collected from a human donor in a cohort sampled during active COVID-19. CDR3 region: CASSSTGAGGYTF. The CDR3 bases are TGTGCCAGCAGCTCAACAGGGGCGGGTGGCTACACCTTC.